Shown below are 26 T cell receptor beta chains from a single sample sequenced in a study of cytomegalovirus exposure and HLA in healthy donors (dated by TCRdb to 2016 to 2017). The library was generated by the immunoSEQ multiplex PCR assay. This immuneACCESS table, as held by TCRdb, lists in-frame sequences with V and J called but not all clones. Of the missing ones, under half trace to an unresolved V gene in checked studies; the others have no known cause. This sample has 130,000 to 150,000 clones in its table, and approximately 88% of those were observed once. The ten most abundant clones make up roughly 4.3% of the sample. The sample comprised PBMCs. These receptors were taken from a man between 18 and 29 years old in good health and CMV-seropositive.

The chain joins TRBV7-2 to TRBJ1-3; D gene ambiguous. CDR3 length: 13 amino acids. Trimming removed 6 bases from V and 0 bases from J, with 6 bases in between. In germline, CDR1 is SGHTA, CDR2 FQGNSA. CDR3 residues: CASRPSSGNTIYF. The CDR3 DNA is TGTGCCAGCAGGCCGAGCTCTGGAAACACCATATATTTT.

The chain joins TRBV6-1 to TRBJ1-5, with TRBD1 as a possible D gene (5 bases). Germline CDR1 reads MNHNS; CDR2 reads SASEGT. The CDR3 runs 17 residues. Trimming cost V 4 bases and J 3 bases, with 19 bases left between them. This CDR3 reads CASSASWLRGTNQPQHF. CDR3 nucleotides: TGTGCCAGCAGTGCTTCTTGGTTAAGGGGCACCAATCAGCCCCAGCATTTT.

The V and J genes are TRBV6-4 and TRBJ2-1; 8 bases are a match to TRBD2. The CDR3 is made up of 14 amino acids. Losses at the gene ends were 5 bases for V and 6 bases for J; bases not matched to a gene: 6. Per germline, CDR1 MRHNA and CDR2 SNTAGT. CDR3 amino acids: CASSLAGGGNEQFF. The DNA for the CDR3 is TGTGCCAGCAGTTTAGCCGGGGGGGGCAATGAGCAGTTCTTC.

The chain uses TRBV7-9 and TRBJ1-1; the match to TRBD1 covers 9 bases. The V gene's germline CDR1 is SEHNR and CDR2 FQNEAQ (reference sequence). There are 13 residues in the CDR3. V gave up 8 bases and J gave up 6 bases; unmatched junction bases: 7. CDR3 DNA: TGTGCCAGCGGGACAGGGAAGATCGCTGAAGCTTTCTTT. It yields the protein CASGTGKIAEAFF.

The V gene is TRBV4-1, the J gene TRBJ2-5, with 7 bases identical to TRBD1. V lost 1 base and J lost 6; bases outside the gene matches: 5. Germline loops: CDR1 MGHRA, CDR2 YSYEKL. The CDR3 runs 14 residues. CDR3 sequence reads: CASSQGTGAQTQYF. Here the CDR3 DNA reads TGCGCCAGCAGCCAAGGAACAGGGGCCCAGACCCAGTACTTC.

The sample holds one count of this clone. The V gene is TRBV30, the J gene TRBJ1-3; TRBD1 might be the D (6 bases). The V and J ends lost 4 bases and 4 bases respectively, with 8 bases between them. From germline, CDR1 is GTSNPN and CDR2 SVGIG (reference sequence). This CDR3 region has 12 residues. CDR3 in amino acids: CAWITGGNTIYF. DNA for the CDR3: TGTGCCTGGATTACAGGGGGAAACACCATATATTTT.

The chain recombines TRBV4-1 with TRBJ1-2, with D unclear. V was cut by 1 base and J by 4 bases, with 10 bases left in between. The germline V gene has CDR1 MGHRA and CDR2 YSYEKL. This CDR3 has 14 amino acids. CDR3 amino acids: CASSQVSNVYGYTF. For the CDR3, the DNA is TGCGCCAGCAGCCAAGTGTCAAATGTCTATGGCTACACCTTC.

Of note for this clone: An end of the junction differs from the germline gene, which may be a read error. This chain uses TRBV28 with TRBJ1-2; D is possibly TRBD1 (6 bases). The CDR3 consists of 14 residues. Germline loops: CDR1 MDHEN, CDR2 SYDVKM. CDR3 coding DNA: TGTGCCACCACAGAAAAGGACAGTAACTTTGGCTACACCTTC. This translates into CATTEKDSNFGYTF.

The V call is TRBV19, the J call TRBJ2-3; D gene ambiguous. Trimming removed 3 bases at V and 0 bases at J, with 10 bases between. The germline V gene has CDR1 LNHDA and CDR2 SQIVND (reference sequence). CDR3 length: 15 residues. The CDR3 spells CASSIRARSTDTQYF. CDR3 bases: TGTGCCAGTAGTATTCGAGCCAGGAGCACAGATACGCAGTATTTT.

Worth noting for this clone: Additional DNA sequences in this sample encode the identical CDR3. The CDR3 region is CASSSGQGNTEAFF. CDR3 nucleotides: TGTGCCAGCAGTTCGGGACAGGGTAACACTGAAGCTTTCTTT. The rearrangement joins TRBV27 to TRBJ1-1, with 9 bases that match TRBD1. The CDR3 has 14 residues. J gave up 2 bases and V 4 bases, and 2 bases lay outside the gene matches. Germline V gives CDR1 MNHEY, CDR2 SMNVEV (reference sequence).

The rearrangement links TRBV28 to TRBJ2-4, with 10 bases that match TRBD1. With V trimmed by 5 bases and J by 3 bases, 7 bases remained unmatched. This CDR3 spans 16 amino acids. Germline CDR1 MDHEN, CDR2 SYDVKM. CDR3 sequence reads: CASSPAGQGNKNIQYF. Here the CDR3 DNA reads TGTGCCAGCAGTCCGGCGGGACAGGGGAACAAAAACATTCAGTACTTC.

The gene calls are TRBV27 and TRBJ1-1; 8 positions match TRBD1. The CDR3 covers 16 residues. Germline V gene lookup returns CDR1 MNHEY and CDR2 SMNVEV (reference sequence). V shed 4 bases and J 3 bases; nucleotides not matched to a gene: 10. This chain's CDR3 is CASSSLGQGEDTEAFF. The CDR3 nucleotides are TGTGCCAGCAGTTCCCTAGGACAGGGTGAAGACACTGAAGCTTTCTTT.

The CDR3 region has the DNA TGTGCCACAGGACAGGGGAAGGGCTACAATGAGCAGTTCTTC. Translating it yields CATGQGKGYNEQFF. This chain joins TRBV10-3 and TRBJ2-1; 9 bases are a match to TRBD1. With 10 bases clipped from V and 3 bases from J, the junction kept 7 bases outside the gene matches. The germline CDR1 and CDR2 sequences are ENHRY and SYGVKD. The CDR3 has 14 residues.

The table lists this clone with a few counts. The chain links TRBV7-8 to TRBJ1-2; 8 bases map to TRBD1. The CDR3 is made up of 14 amino acids. The ends lost 8 bases at V and 9 bases at J; junction bases unmatched: 14. CDR1 SGHVS and CDR2 FQNEAQ come from the germline V gene. The CDR3 bases are TGTGCCAGCTCCTCTAGTCGGACAGGGAGTCGCTACACCTTC. The encoded protein is CASSSSRTGSRYTF.

The chain recombines TRBV7-9 with TRBJ1-2; a possible D gene is TRBD1 (5 bases). This CDR3 spans 14 amino acids. Germline V gene data show CDR1 as SEHNR and CDR2 as FQNEAQ (reference sequence). Trimming stripped 3 bases from V and 8 bases from J, with 16 bases between. CDR3 nucleotide sequence: TGTGCCAGCAGCTTCCCCTCGACAGTCTCGGGCTACACCTTC. It encodes CASSFPSTVSGYTF.

The count of this clone is one. This sequence joins TRBV7-6 and TRBJ1-3, with D maybe TRBD1 (6 bases). The CDR3 extends over 15 amino acids. Looked up from germline, CDR1 is SGHVS and CDR2 is FNYEAQ. Trimming shortened V by 5 bases and J by 4 bases, and 15 bases separated the two germline ends. This CDR3 reads CASSGGGAKGNTIYF. The CDR3, as DNA: TGTGCCAGCAGCGGCGGGGGGGCTAAGGGAAACACCATATATTTT.

This chain joins TRBV6-1 and TRBJ2-3, with TRBD1 identical over 9 bases. Germline V gene data show CDR1 as MNHNS and CDR2 as SASEGT. Trimming cost V 8 bases and J 5 bases; bases outside gene matches: 8. The CDR3 contains 14 residues. The CDR3 region has the DNA TGTGCCAGCGACAGGGGGTCCGGGGAAGATACGCAGTATTTT. Translated, it gives CASDRGSGEDTQYF.

The chain employs TRBV30 and TRBJ1-5; TRBD1 might be the D (5 bases). CDR1 and CDR2 from the germline V gene are GTSNPN and SVGIG (reference sequence). This CDR3 has 16 amino acids. V was trimmed by 0 bases and J by 4 bases, leaving 16 bases between them. The CDR3 DNA sequence: TGTGCCTGGAGTGTACCCAGATTGGGGCCAAATCAGCCCCAGCATTTT. Protein sequence: CAWSVPRLGPNQPQHF.

The chain combines TRBV6-1 with TRBJ2-1, with 11 bases that match TRBD1. With 6 bases clipped from V and 2 bases from J, the junction kept 3 bases outside the gene matches. The CDR3 is 15 amino acids. Germline-derived CDR1 and CDR2 are MNHNS and SASEGT. The CDR3 DNA follows: TGTGCCAGCAGCAGGGGACAGGGGGCCTACAATGAGCAGTTCTTC. Translation gives CASSRGQGAYNEQFF.

The CDR3 region has the DNA TGTGCCAGCAGTGATACCCCTACCCTCTATGGCTACACCTTC. It yields the protein CASSDTPTLYGYTF. The rearrangement uses TRBV2 and TRBJ1-2; D gene ambiguous. Per the germline V gene, CDR1 is SNHLY and CDR2 is FYNNEI. There are 14 residues in the CDR3. Trimming pared 3 bases from V and 4 bases from J, leaving 12 bases between. Full variable domain (missing parts from reference TRBV2 and TRBJ1-2): EPEVTQTPSHQVTQMGQEVILRCVPISNHLYFYWYRQILGQKVEFLVSFYNNEISEKSEIFDDQFSVERPDGSNFTLKIRSTKLEDSAMYFCASSDTPTLYGYTFGSGTRLTVV.

The chain is built from TRBV29-1 and TRBJ2-5, with a weak D call TRBD2 (6 bases). The V end lost 7 bases, the J end lost 5 bases, and 8 bases lay between the germline ends. The CDR3 has 10 amino acids. Germline V lookup: CDR1 SQVTM, CDR2 ANQGSEA. The CDR3 DNA reads TGCAGCGCCGGGGGTGAGACCCAGTACTTC. Protein sequence: CSAGGETQYF.

The chain employs TRBV5-1 and TRBJ1-2, with 7 bases that match TRBD1. This CDR3 comprises 14 residues. CDR1 and CDR2 from the germline V gene are SGHRS and YFSETQ. The J segment lost 3 bases and the V segment lost 2 bases, leaving 4 bases of the junction unmatched. The CDR3 spells CASSLGGAYYGYTF. The DNA for the CDR3 is TGCGCCAGCAGCTTAGGGGGCGCTTACTATGGCTACACCTTC.

This chain connects TRBV9 to TRBJ2-2, with 7 bases aligning to TRBD1. V was pared by 6 bases and J by 0 bases, with 5 bases of the junction left unmatched. This CDR3 region has 15 residues. Germline CDR1 reads SGDLS; CDR2 reads YYNGEE. CDR3 sequence reads: CASKRQGTNTGELFF. The CDR3 DNA follows: TGTGCCAGCAAAAGACAGGGCACGAACACCGGGGAGCTGTTTTTT.

V usage is TRBV5-5 and J usage is TRBJ1-1, with 10 bases aligning to TRBD1. V lost 4 bases and J lost 0; bases outside the gene matches: 6. The CDR3 totals 16 residues. Germline V gives CDR1 SGHKS, CDR2 YYEKEE (reference sequence). The DNA for the CDR3 is TGTGCCAGCAGCACCCGGGACAGGGGATTGAACACTGAAGCTTTCTTT. Its protein is CASSTRDRGLNTEAFF.

V and J are TRBV6-1 and TRBJ2-7; tentatively, D is TRBD2 (6 bases). V was cut by 1 base and J by 3 bases, with 16 bases left in between. Germline V gene sequence: CDR1 MNHNS, CDR2 SASEGT. The CDR3 contains 16 residues. The CDR3 nucleotides are TGTGCCAGCAGTGAAGTCGAGGCGGCGGGACGCTACGAGCAGTACTTC. Protein product: CASSEVEAAGRYEQYF.

The gene calls are TRBV5-1 and TRBJ1-1; TRBD1 might be the D (5 bases). The germline V and J ends were trimmed by 6 bases and 1 base, with 19 bases remaining between them. CDR1 SGHRS and CDR2 YFSETQ come from the germline V gene. The CDR3 is 16 amino acids. The CDR3 spells CASTPDPDSRNTEAFF. In nucleotides, the CDR3 is TGCGCCAGCACCCCCGACCCTGACAGCCGGAACACTGAAGCTTTCTTT.